These 6 T cell receptor beta chains originate from one sample sequenced in a study of T cell responses to AZD1222 COVID-19 vaccine. Assay: immunoSEQ multiplex PCR; the TCRdb copy retains only in-frame clones and omits some. This sample has about 100,000 clones, with roughly nine tenths found just once. The input for sequencing was peripheral blood, taken 28 days after the second AZD1222 dose. These receptors all come from an adult who received the AZD1222 COVID-19 vaccine.

This rearrangement joins TRBV19 to TRBJ1-6, with D possibly matching TRBD1 (5 bases). This CDR3 has 16 residues. From germline, CDR1 is LNHDA and CDR2 SQIVND (reference sequence). Trimming pared 5 bases from V and 0 bases from J, leaving 11 bases between. CDR3 sequence reads: CASSWGKSSYNSPLHF. The CDR3 coding sequence is TGTGCCAGTAGTTGGGGCAAAAGCTCCTATAATTCACCCCTCCACTTT.

The chain carries TRBV9 and TRBJ2-3, with D tentatively TRBD1 or TRBD2 (5 bases each). V lost 0 bases, J lost 2 bases, and 10 bases lay in between. Germline lookup yields CDR1 SGDLS and CDR2 YYNGEE. The CDR3 runs to 15 residues. CDR3 protein: CASSVVGTPTDTQYF. The CDR3 DNA reads as TGTGCCAGCAGCGTAGTAGGGACCCCCACAGATACGCAGTATTTT.

The CDR3 coding sequence is TGCGCCAGCAGTACCCAGAGGGATCCTAACTATGGCTACACCTTC. Protein: CASSTQRDPNYGYTF. V usage is TRBV23-1 and J usage is TRBJ1-2; D is undetermined. TRBV23-1 is placed among ORFs of uncertain function. The CDR3 consists of 15 residues. The V and J ends lost 5 bases and 0 bases respectively, with 13 bases between them.

The chain has TRBV19 and TRBJ1-5; a possible D gene is TRBD1 (5 bases). Germline lookup yields CDR1 LNHDA and CDR2 SQIVND (reference sequence). CDR3 length: 15 amino acids. V was clipped by 5 bases and J by 5 bases, with 16 bases between them. Here the CDR3 DNA reads TGTGCCAGTAGTTGGGGCAACAGAAGAGATCAGCCCCAGCATTTT. This translates into CASSWGNRRDQPQHF. Supplemented by reference TRBV19 and TRBJ1-5, the full variable domain reads DGGITQSPKYLFRKEGQNVTLSCEQNLNHDAMYWYRQDPGQGLRLIYYSQIVNDFQKGDIAEGYSVSREKKESFPLTVTSAQKNPTAFYLCASSWGNRRDQPQHFGDGTRLSIL.

The rearrangement links TRBV5-1 to TRBJ1-5; TRBD1 matches 8 bases. This CDR3 comprises 14 residues. The germline V gene encodes CDR1 SGHRS and CDR2 YFSETQ. Trimming cost V 2 bases and J 6 bases; bases outside gene matches: 4. CDR3 bases: TGCGCCAGCAGCTTAGGCGACAGGGGTCAGCCCCAGCATTTT. The encoded protein is CASSLGDRGQPQHF.

This chain uses TRBV7-9 with TRBJ2-7; D is possibly TRBD2 (7 bases). CDR1 is SEHNR and CDR2 is FQNEAQ in the germline V gene (reference sequence). Trimming shortened V by 5 bases and J by 6 bases, and 20 bases separated the two germline ends. The CDR3 is 15 residues long. The CDR3 spells CASSPPSAGASEQYF. Written as DNA, the CDR3 is TGTGCCAGCAGCCCGCCGAGTGCGGGGGCGAGCGAGCAGTACTTC.